A single sample is the source of the 2 T cell receptor beta chains below, sequenced in a study of blood T cell repertoires in COVID-19. Data came from immunoSEQ multiplex PCR; TCRdb stores just in-frame clones and leaves some out. The table includes about 61,000 clones, approximately 86% detected once. The sequenced sample was peripheral blood. These receptors all stem from a human donor in a cohort sampled during active COVID-19.

V usage is TRBV9 and J usage is TRBJ2-3, with D tentatively TRBD2 (6 bases). V lost 0 bases and J 4 bases, leaving 9 bases between the germline ends. The CDR3 has 14 residues. Germline lookup yields CDR1 SGDLS and CDR2 YYNGEE. The chain's CDR3 is CASSVAGDADTQYF. In DNA, the CDR3 is TGTGCCAGCAGCGTAGCGGGAGATGCAGATACGCAGTATTTT.

J is TRBJ1-5 and V is TRBV7-6; TRBD1 matches 11 bases. The CDR3 extends over 15 amino acids. Germline-derived CDR1 and CDR2 are SGHVS and FNYEAQ. Trimming cost V 1 base and J 6 bases; bases outside gene matches: 2. CDR3 bases: TGTGCCAGCAGCTTAGGGACAGGGGGCGGTCAGCCCCAGCATTTT. Translation: CASSLGTGGGQPQHF.